Below are 18 T cell receptor beta chains sequenced from a single sample in a study of blood T cell repertoires in COVID-19. Sequenced by immunoSEQ multiplex PCR; TCRdb stores in-frame clones only, minus some. The sample includes about 220,000 clones, over 65% of them seen just once. Source material: PBMCs or T cells enriched from blood (not recorded which). These receptor sequences come from a woman aged 55-69 years who had recovered from COVID-19.

This clone came up a few times. The chain links TRBV10-3 to TRBJ2-2, with 13 bases lining up with TRBD2. Unmatched junction bases numbered 4, after V lost 8 bases and J lost 1 base. This CDR3 is 16 amino acids long. CDR1 is ENHRY and CDR2 is SYGVKD in the germline V gene. The CDR3 is CAIGGLAGLNTGELFF. CDR3 nucleotides: TGTGCCATCGGGGGACTAGCGGGATTGAACACCGGGGAGCTGTTTTTT.

The V and J genes are TRBV10-1 and TRBJ1-1; 8 bases match TRBD1. The CDR3 sequence is 14 residues long. V was pared by 2 bases and J by 5 bases, with 4 bases of the junction left unmatched. CDR1 and CDR2 (germline): WNHNN, SYGVQD (reference sequence). CDR3 sequence reads: CASSETGGWTEAFF. The DNA of the CDR3 is TGCGCCAGCAGTGAGACAGGGGGGTGGACTGAAGCTTTCTTT.

This clone appeared a single time. The V gene is TRBV6-5, the J gene TRBJ1-1; D is unclear. Germline V gene sequence: CDR1 MNHEY, CDR2 SVGAGI. V was clipped by 2 bases and J by 1 base, with 5 bases between them. CDR3 size: 13 residues. The DNA of the CDR3 is TGTGCCAGCAGTTACCTAGGGAACACTGAAGCTTTCTTT. This translates into CASSYLGNTEAFF.

V and J are TRBV10-2 and TRBJ2-1; 10 bases are a match to TRBD2. The CDR3 contains 16 residues. V shed 5 bases, J shed 5 bases, and the junction held 9 bases outside the gene matches. Germline CDR1 is WSHSY and CDR2 is SAAADI. The CDR3 DNA reads TGCGCCAGCAGTTATGGAGCGGGGGGGCACGACAATGAGCAGTTCTTC. This gives the protein CASSYGAGGHDNEQFF.

This chain joins TRBV19 and TRBJ2-7; 11 nucleotides line up with TRBD2. The germline CDR1 and CDR2 sequences are LNHDA and SQIVND (reference sequence). The CDR3 spans 16 residues. Germline trimming cut 5 bases from V and 2 bases from J; bases unmatched to any gene: 8. The CDR3 DNA is TGTGCCAGTAGTCCTCCCGGGACTAGCGGTACCTACGAGCAGTACTTC. Residues: CASSPPGTSGTYEQYF. Combining the CDR3 with reference TRBV19 and TRBJ2-7 gives the whole variable domain DGGITQSPKYLFRKEGQNVTLSCEQNLNHDAMYWYRQDPGQGLRLIYYSQIVNDFQKGDIAEGYSVSREKKESFPLTVTSAQKNPTAFYLCASSPPGTSGTYEQYFGPGTRLTVT.

This rearrangement joins TRBV7-2 to TRBJ2-1, with TRBD1 matching over 10 bases. V lost 4 bases and J lost 2; bases outside the gene matches: 5. Germline V gene data show CDR1 as SGHTA and CDR2 as FQGNSA. The CDR3 has 16 residues. DNA for the CDR3: TGTGCCAGCAGCTCCACCGGGACAGGGGCCTACAATGAGCAGTTCTTC. This translates into CASSSTGTGAYNEQFF. The variable domain in full, completed from reference TRBV7-2 and TRBJ2-1, reads GAGVSQSPSNKVTEKGKDVELRCDPISGHTALYWYRQSLGQGLEFLIYFQGNSAPDKSGLPSDRFSAERTGGSVSTLTIQRTQQEDSAVYLCASSSTGTGAYNEQFFGPGTRLTVL.

The CDR3 nucleotides read TGTGCCAGCAGCTTGGTTTTCGGGACAGAGACAGATACGCAGTATTTT. The encoded protein is CASSLVFGTETDTQYF. This chain links TRBV5-8 with TRBJ2-3; 7 nucleotides align to TRBD1. Germline V gene sequence: CDR1 SGHTS, CDR2 YDEGEE. The trim removed 0 bases at V and 3 bases at J, leaving 7 bases unmatched. The CDR3 sequence is 16 residues long. The variable domain in full, completed from reference TRBV5-8 and TRBJ2-3, reads EAGVTQSPTHLIKTRGQQATLRCSPISGHTSVYWYQQALGLGLQFLLWYDEGEERNRGNFPPRFSGRQFPNYSSELNVNALELEDSALYLCASSLVFGTETDTQYFGPGTRLTVL.

The table lists this clone with a few counts. The chain has TRBV7-9 and TRBJ2-1; the match to TRBD1 covers 9 bases. Germline assignment: CDR1 SEHNR and CDR2 FQNEAQ (reference sequence). This CDR3 has 13 residues. The V and J ends lost 5 bases and 15 bases, in that order; junction bases with no gene match: 11. The CDR3 DNA sequence: TGTGCCAGCAGCGCCCCGGGACAGGGTATACTGTTCTTC. Its translation is CASSAPGQGILFF.

This chain joins TRBV7-2 and TRBJ1-3; 7 bases agree with TRBD1. Unmatched junction bases numbered 10, after V lost 5 bases and J lost 0 bases. Germline loops: CDR1 SGHTA, CDR2 FQGNSA. The CDR3 has 17 residues. In DNA, the CDR3 is TGTGCCAGCAGCCAAACCCGGACAGGCACCTCTGGAAACACCATATATTTT. The encoded protein is CASSQTRTGTSGNTIYF.

About this clone: Other DNA sequences from this sample encode an identical CDR3 as well. The chain uses TRBV21-1 and TRBJ2-1; TRBD2 was called by the table and not checked on the DNA. TRBV21-1 is noted as a pseudogene. CDR3 size: 15 residues. CDR3 residues: CASRRGLAGDNEQFF. CDR3 coding DNA: TGTGCCAGTAGGAGGGGACTAGCGGGCGACAATGAGCAGTTCTTC.

The V and J genes are TRBV5-6 and TRBJ1-2; 8 nucleotides align to TRBD1. From germline, CDR1 is SGHDT and CDR2 YYEEEE. The CDR3 has 16 amino acids. V lost 0 bases, J lost 6 bases, and 10 bases stayed unmatched. The CDR3 region is CASSLVRGTGLDGYTF. The DNA of the CDR3 is TGTGCCAGCAGCTTGGTTAGGGGGACAGGCCTCGATGGCTACACCTTC. The full variable domain, rest sourced from reference TRBV5-6 and TRBJ1-2, is DAGVTQSPTHLIKTRGQQVTLRCSPKSGHDTVSWYQQALGQGPQFIFQYYEEEERQRGNFPDRFSGHQFPNYSSELNVNALLLGDSALYLCASSLVRGTGLDGYTFGSGTRLTVV.

This clone turned up a few times. The chain has TRBV12-3 or TRBV12-4 and TRBJ1-2, with 8 bases fitting TRBD1. The CDR3 contains 13 residues. The junction had 2 bases not matched to a gene; V was cut back by 5 bases and J by 3 bases. The DNA of the CDR3 is TGTGCCAGCAGTGGACAGGGTTACTATGGCTACACCTTC. Its protein is CASSGQGYYGYTF.

The rearrangement links TRBV5-1 to TRBJ2-1; TRBD2 agrees at 12 bases. The CDR3 is 18 amino acids. Germline V gene sequence: CDR1 SGHRS, CDR2 YFSETQ. The V and J ends lost 0 bases and 1 base, in that order; junction bases with no gene match: 5. CDR3: CASSLELAGGGSYNEQFF. The CDR3 nucleotides read TGCGCCAGCAGCTTGGAACTAGCGGGAGGAGGATCCTACAATGAGCAGTTCTTC.

The V gene is TRBV6-5, the J gene TRBJ1-5; D unresolved. CDR3 length: 15 amino acids. The germline V gene encodes CDR1 MNHEY and CDR2 SVGAGI. V shed 2 bases and J shed 1 base, with 9 bases lying between them. The CDR3 bases are TGTGCCAGCAGTTACGGAGGGCAGAGCAATCAGCCCCAGCATTTT. It codes for CASSYGGQSNQPQHF.

This chain connects TRBV5-1 to TRBJ2-7; the D is unclear. The CDR3 runs to 12 residues. Deletions cut 4 bases from V and 4 bases from J, with 9 bases between. Germline V lookup: CDR1 SGHRS, CDR2 YFSETQ. DNA for the CDR3: TGCGCCAGCAGCGCACCAGGATACGAGCAGTACTTC. The encoded protein is CASSAPGYEQYF. The full variable domain, rest sourced from reference TRBV5-1 and TRBJ2-7, is KAGVTQTPRYLIKTRGQQVTLSCSPISGHRSVSWYQQTPGQGLQFLFEYFSETQRNKGNFPGRFSGRQFSNSRSEMNVSTLELGDSALYLCASSAPGYEQYFGPGTRLTVT.

In its sample, this clone was seen once. The genes are TRBV18 and TRBJ2-3; 14 nucleotides line up with TRBD2. J gave up 3 bases and V 3 bases, and 5 bases lay outside the gene matches. From germline, CDR1 is KGHSH and CDR2 LQKENI. The CDR3 is made up of 17 amino acids. The CDR3 DNA reads as TGTGCCAGCTCACCCGGACTAGCGGGAGGATATACAGATACGCAGTATTTT. This encodes CASSPGLAGGYTDTQYF.

This clone was seen a single time. This sequence joins TRBV29-1 and TRBJ1-3, with unresolved D. Between the trimmed V and J ends, which lost 4 bases and 0 bases, there was a span of 7 bases. The germline V gene encodes CDR1 SQVTM and CDR2 ANQGSEA. CDR3 length equals 13 residues. The CDR3 region has the DNA TGCAGCGTTGGGACTGTCTCTGGAAACACCATATATTTT. This gives the protein CSVGTVSGNTIYF.

The rearrangement joins TRBV4-3 to TRBJ2-7; TRBD2 agrees at 7 bases. The CDR3 spans 17 residues. The trim removed 0 bases at V and 0 bases at J, leaving 8 bases unmatched. Germline loops: CDR1 LGHNA, CDR2 YSLEER. CDR3 sequence: CASSQDTVGGYSYEQYF. DNA of the CDR3: TGCGCCAGCAGCCAAGATACGGTGGGGGGGTACTCCTACGAGCAGTACTTC.